The table lists the clone carrying this T cell receptor beta chain with a count of one. The sample belongs to a study of blood T cell repertoires in COVID-19. About the study: Sites in the United States, Italy and Spain provided acute and convalescent COVID-19 samples. The analysed material was cDNA or gDNA that came from T cells, B-cell-depleted T cells, or PBMCs.

Original data processing: Reference gene primers were amplified, and this amplification served to estimate nucleated cell counts. The method was immunoSEQ multiplex PCR; TCRdb's version includes in-frame clones alone and lacks a portion of them. V, J and clone size are those of that table, while D and trimming were read from the DNA. The sample consists of under 300,000 clones, 85% to 90% of them appearing once. CDR3 length equals 14 residues. Trimming took off 7 bases at V and 4 bases at J, with 16 bases between the two ends. The chain has TRBV23-1 and TRBJ1-1, with D possibly being TRBD1 (5 bases). TRBV23-1 is an ORF for which the function is uncertain. Sequencing was carried out using peripheral blood. The origin of this receptor is a man between 18 and 35 years old with active or convalescent COVID-19. The chain's CDR3 is CASNPPQGGTEAFF. DNA of the CDR3: TGCGCCAGCAACCCTCCCCAGGGAGGCACTGAAGCTTTCTTT.